This entry lists 32 T cell receptor beta chains sequenced from one sample in a study of blood T cell repertoires in COVID-19. The protocol was immunoSEQ multiplex PCR, while the TCRdb copy is restricted to in-frame clones and leaves out a portion. Of 120,000 or so clones in the sample, 78% were seen once. The material sequenced was peripheral blood. These receptors were obtained from a man between 70 and 80 years old with acute or convalescent COVID-19.

This chain joins TRBV12-5 and TRBJ2-3; 14 bases are a match to TRBD2. V was clipped by 6 bases and J by 4 bases; unmatched bases: 6. Germline V gene sequence: CDR1 LGHNT, CDR2 FRNRAP. The CDR3 loop spans 16 amino acids. DNA for the CDR3: TGTGCTAGTGGCCCCGGGACTAGCGGGGGCCCAGATACGCAGTATTTT. It yields the protein CASGPGTSGGPDTQYF.

The chain combines TRBV5-1 with TRBJ1-5; the D gene is possibly TRBD1 (6 bases). The germline CDR1 and CDR2 sequences are SGHRS and YFSETQ. The CDR3 runs 13 residues. Trimming stripped 4 bases from V and 6 bases from J, with 11 bases between. For the CDR3, the DNA is TGCGCCAGCAGCCCCCAAGGGGGTCAGCCCCAGCATTTT. It yields the protein CASSPQGGQPQHF.

The rearrangement links TRBV3-1 (or the pseudogene TRBV3-2) to TRBJ1-3; 7 bases map to TRBD1. The germline gives CDR1 LGHDT, CDR2 YNNKEL (reference sequence). The CDR3 totals 16 residues. Losses at the gene ends were 4 bases for V and 2 bases for J; bases not matched to a gene: 8. The CDR3 reads CASSPRTGATGNTIYF. DNA of the CDR3: TGTGCCAGCAGCCCCCGGACAGGAGCTACTGGAAACACCATATATTTT.

This clone was seen only a few times. The V gene is TRBV29-1, the J gene TRBJ1-2, with 9 positions matching TRBD1. V trimming: 7 bases; J trimming: 7 bases; junction bases outside the gene matches: 13. CDR1 is SQVTM, CDR2 ANQGSEA, per germline. CDR3 length: 14 amino acids. The CDR3 DNA follows: TGCAGCGCAACTACCGGGACAGGGTTGATTGGCTACACCTTC. It translates to CSATTGTGLIGYTF.

The chain has TRBV18 and TRBJ1-4; the D is unclear. This CDR3 comprises 16 residues. The germline gives CDR1 KGHSH, CDR2 LQKENI. V was shortened by 2 bases and J by 8 bases, with 18 bases between the two germline ends. CDR3 sequence reads: CASSPGQAGSREKLFF. The CDR3 DNA follows: TGTGCCAGCTCACCAGGGCAGGCGGGAAGTCGGGAAAAACTGTTTTTT. Together with reference TRBV18 and TRBJ1-4, the CDR3 gives the full variable domain: NAGVMQNPRHLVRRRGQEARLRCSPMKGHSHVYWYRQLPEEGLKFMVYLQKENIIDESGMPKERFSAEFPKEGPSILRIQQVVRGDSAAYFCASSPGQAGSREKLFFGSGTQLSVL.

The chain carries TRBV3-1 (or the pseudogene TRBV3-2) and TRBJ2-5; 8 bases agree with TRBD1. The CDR3 spans 15 residues. V lost 0 bases to trimming and J lost 7 bases; unmatched junction nucleotides: 7. CDR1 is LGHDT, CDR2 YNNKEL, per germline (reference sequence). DNA for the CDR3: TGTGCCAGCAGCCAAGAGGGCAGGGGGCAGGGGACCCAGTACTTC. Amino acids: CASSQEGRGQGTQYF.

The J gene is TRBJ2-7, the V gene TRBV7-2, with D possibly TRBD2 on 5 matching bases. V lost 0 bases and J lost 3, with 18 bases in between. Germline V CDR1 and CDR2: SGHTA, FQGNSA. This CDR3 region has 17 residues. The CDR3 sequence: CASSLAPFRGKIYEQYF. Written as DNA, the CDR3 is TGTGCCAGCAGCTTAGCACCCTTTAGAGGGAAGATCTACGAGCAGTACTTC.

The chain couples TRBV5-4 to TRBJ1-1, with 7 bases fitting TRBD1. The V and J ends lost 1 base and 1 base, in that order; junction bases with no gene match: 4. CDR3 size: 15 residues. CDR1 and CDR2 (germline): SGHNT, YYREEE (reference sequence). CDR3 sequence: CASSLQGGENTEAFF. DNA for the CDR3: TGTGCCAGCAGCTTGCAAGGGGGCGAGAACACTGAAGCTTTCTTT.

The chain employs TRBV5-4 and TRBJ2-2, with TRBD1 matching over 7 bases. Germline values: CDR1 SGHNT, CDR2 YYREEE (reference sequence). With 4 bases clipped from V and 2 bases from J, the junction kept 2 bases outside the gene matches. The CDR3 is made up of 14 amino acids. CDR3 in amino acids: CASSRDSNTGELFF. As DNA, the CDR3 is TGTGCCAGCAGCCGGGACAGCAACACCGGGGAGCTGTTTTTT.

The chain employs TRBV19 and TRBJ2-4; TRBD2 matches 11 bases. The CDR3 loop spans 19 amino acids. Trimming at V came to 5 bases and at J to 1 base, leaving 13 bases not matched to a gene. Germline-derived CDR1 and CDR2 are LNHDA and SQIVND (reference sequence). The CDR3 region has the DNA TGTGCCAGTAGTGTACTAGCGGGGGCCCTCGTTGGGGCCAAAAACATTCAGTACTTC. Amino acids: CASSVLAGALVGAKNIQYF.

This clone occurred once. The V gene is TRBV18, the J gene TRBJ2-7, with a possible D match to TRBD1 (5 bases). The germline V and J ends were trimmed by 4 bases and 1 base, with 17 bases remaining between them. This CDR3 spans 16 amino acids. Per germline, CDR1 KGHSH and CDR2 LQKENI. CDR3 region: CASSLFTMDTSYEQYF. CDR3 bases: TGTGCCAGCTCACTCTTCACAATGGACACGTCCTACGAGCAGTACTTC.

This clone has only a few counts. This chain joins TRBV3-1 (or the pseudogene TRBV3-2) and TRBJ1-4; D gene unclear. V lost 3 bases and J lost 6, with 8 bases in between. The CDR3 extends over 13 amino acids. The V gene's germline CDR1 is LGHDT and CDR2 YNNKEL (reference sequence). Here the CDR3 reads CASSHLGDEKLFF. As DNA, the CDR3 is TGTGCCAGCAGCCACCTAGGCGATGAAAAACTGTTTTTT.

The chain is built from TRBV7-3 and TRBJ2-1, with TRBD2 identical over 12 bases. CDR1 is SGHTA, CDR2 FQGTGA, per germline. The CDR3 has 15 residues. Trimming took 5 bases from V and 10 from J; bases not matched to a gene: 9. The CDR3 coding sequence is TGTGCCAGCAGCCTATCTAGCGGGGGGGCCGACGAGCAGTTCTTC. Translating it yields CASSLSSGGADEQFF. Complete variable domain (other parts from reference TRBV7-3 and TRBJ2-1): GAGVSQTPSNKVTEKGKYVELRCDPISGHTALYWYRQSLGQGPEFLIYFQGTGAADDSGLPNDRFFAVRPEGSVSTLKIQRTERGDSAVYLCASSLSSGGADEQFFGPGTRLTVL.

CDR3 DNA sequence: TGTGCCAGCAGCCAAGACTCGGCAGGAAATGAAAAACTGTTTTTT. Translated, it gives CASSQDSAGNEKLFF. This chain uses TRBV3-1 (or the pseudogene TRBV3-2) with TRBJ1-4; the D is unclear. V was cut by 0 bases and J by 5 bases, with 10 bases left in between. CDR3 length equals 15 residues. Germline CDR1 and CDR2: LGHDT and YNNKEL (reference sequence).

The genes are TRBV6-6 and TRBJ1-1; D perhaps matches TRBD1 (5 bases). Germline-derived CDR1 and CDR2 are MNHNY and SVGAGI (reference sequence). The CDR3 is made up of 15 amino acids. Trimming removed 6 bases from V and 5 bases from J, with 19 bases in between. Here the CDR3 DNA reads TGTGCCAGCAGGCCTGGGGGGGGAGGAGAGACTGAAGCTTTCTTT. Its protein product is CASRPGGGGETEAFF.

This rearrangement joins TRBV5-4 to TRBJ1-2; D might be TRBD1 (5 bases). Germline CDR1 SGHNT, CDR2 YYREEE (reference sequence). Trimming stripped 1 base from V and 4 bases from J, with 14 bases between. This CDR3 is built from 15 residues. The DNA of the CDR3 is TGTGCCAGCAGCTTGCGGGACTCGCCCTTCTATGGCTACACCTTC. This encodes CASSLRDSPFYGYTF. Together with reference TRBV5-4 and TRBJ1-2, the CDR3 gives the full variable domain: ETGVTQSPTHLIKTRGQQVTLRCSSQSGHNTVSWYQQALGQGPQFIFQYYREEENGRGNFPPRFSGLQFPNYSSELNVNALELDDSALYLCASSLRDSPFYGYTFGSGTRLTVV.

This clone was counted ten times or more. The same CDR3 can be traced to other DNA sequences in this sample. For the CDR3, the DNA is TGTGCCACCAGTGATACGACTGGCTCTGGGGCCAACGTCCTGACTTTC. Translated, it gives CATSDTTGSGANVLTF. The rearrangement links TRBV24-1 to TRBJ2-6; D is unclear. Germline V gene lookup returns CDR1 KGHDR and CDR2 SFDVKD. The V end lost 3 bases, the J end lost 0 bases, and 8 bases lay between the germline ends. The CDR3 spans 16 residues.

The V call is TRBV30, the J call TRBJ2-1; no clear D gene. Germline V gene lookup returns CDR1 GTSNPN and CDR2 SVGIG (reference sequence). This CDR3 is 12 amino acids long. Trimming stripped 6 bases from V and 0 bases from J, with 6 bases between. CDR3 sequence: CACPLSYNEQFF. The CDR3 nucleotides are TGTGCCTGTCCCCTCTCCTACAATGAGCAGTTCTTC.

The chain recombines TRBV5-6 with TRBJ1-3; TRBD1 matches at 9 bases. The CDR3 is 14 residues long. The V and J ends lost 2 bases and 7 bases, in that order; junction bases with no gene match: 4. Looked up from germline, CDR1 is SGHDT and CDR2 is YYEEEE. Written as DNA, the CDR3 is TGTGCCAGCAGCTTAAGGGACAGGGCGAACACCATATATTTT. Amino acid sequence: CASSLRDRANTIYF. Full variable domain (rest looked up from reference TRBV5-6 and TRBJ1-3): DAGVTQSPTHLIKTRGQQVTLRCSPKSGHDTVSWYQQALGQGPQFIFQYYEEEERQRGNFPDRFSGHQFPNYSSELNVNALLLGDSALYLCASSLRDRANTIYFGEGSWLTVV.

This chain connects TRBV6-5 to TRBJ1-1; D perhaps matches TRBD1 (5 bases). The CDR3 spans 14 residues. Per germline, CDR1 MNHEY and CDR2 SVGAGI. Trimming stripped 6 bases from V and 2 bases from J, with 13 bases between. CDR3 amino acids: CASSLGGTNTEAFF. CDR3 nucleotide sequence: TGTGCCAGCAGCCTCGGGGGAACCAACACTGAAGCTTTCTTT.

As DNA, the CDR3 is TGCGCCTCGTATCCGCTGGGCCTGGGAGAGACCCAGTACTTC. Encoded protein: CASYPLGLGETQYF. This chain joins TRBV5-1 and TRBJ2-5; D call uncertain. Germline V lookup: CDR1 SGHRS, CDR2 YFSETQ. This CDR3 is built from 14 residues. V was cut by 10 bases and J by 4 bases, with 20 bases left in between. The variable domain in full, completed from reference TRBV5-1 and TRBJ2-5, reads KAGVTQTPRYLIKTRGQQVTLSCSPISGHRSVSWYQQTPGQGLQFLFEYFSETQRNKGNFPGRFSGRQFSNSRSEMNVSTLELGDSALYLCASYPLGLGETQYFGPGTRLLVL.

The CDR3 spells CSVEGTPYGYTF. CDR3 DNA: TGCAGCGTTGAGGGCACCCCCTATGGCTACACCTTC. J is TRBJ1-2 and V is TRBV29-1; unclear D gene. The V gene's germline CDR1 is SQVTM and CDR2 ANQGSEA. There are 12 residues in the CDR3. Trimming stripped 3 bases from V and 4 bases from J, with 9 bases between.

This chain links TRBV5-4 with TRBJ2-2; a weak D match, TRBD2 (6 bases). V lost 5 bases to trimming and J lost 5 bases, with 16 bases between them. Germline CDR1 SGHNT, CDR2 YYREEE (reference sequence). The CDR3 loop spans 15 amino acids. CDR3 nucleotide sequence: TGTGCCAGCAGTCTCAGGAGGGACCTTACCGGGGAGCTGTTTTTT. Translating it yields CASSLRRDLTGELFF.

The V call is TRBV12-3 or TRBV12-4, the J call TRBJ1-2; TRBD1 aligns across 10 bases. Germline trimming cut 4 bases from V and 5 bases from J; bases unmatched to any gene: 1. The CDR3 length is 13 residues. CDR3 in DNA: TGTGCCAGCAGTTGGGGACAGGGGTATGGCTACACCTTC. Translation gives CASSWGQGYGYTF.

The chain links TRBV7-3 to TRBJ2-7; TRBD2 might be the D (6 bases). The germline CDR1 and CDR2 sequences are SGHTA and FQGTGA. Trimming left V 2 bases short and J 4 bases short, with 15 bases between. This CDR3 comprises 15 residues. The CDR3 region is CASSLESGAGYEQYF. For the CDR3, the DNA is TGTGCCAGCAGCTTAGAGTCCGGGGCGGGGTACGAGCAGTACTTC.

This clone was detected only a few times. The chain recombines TRBV4-3 with TRBJ1-2; tentative D call: TRBD1 (5 bases). Germline assignment: CDR1 LGHNA and CDR2 YSLEER. This CDR3 contains 16 residues. Trimming pared 0 bases from V and 6 bases from J, leaving 17 bases between. In DNA form, the CDR3 reads TGCGCCAGCAGCCAAGATAGTTCAAAAGGGGTGGATGGCTACACCTTC. As protein: CASSQDSSKGVDGYTF.

The chain joins TRBV18 to TRBJ1-3; tentative D call: TRBD1 (5 bases). The CDR3 has 16 residues. Germline V gene lookup returns CDR1 KGHSH and CDR2 LQKENI. V gave up 1 base and J gave up 8 bases, with 18 bases separating them. CDR3 in amino acids: CASSPRGRVGRHTIYF. CDR3 coding DNA: TGTGCCAGCTCACCACGAGGCAGGGTAGGCCGCCACACCATATATTTT.

This clone was seen just once. J is TRBJ2-7 and V is TRBV9; TRBD1 might be the D (6 bases). CDR1 is SGDLS, CDR2 YYNGEE, per germline. The length of the CDR3 is 15 residues. V gave up 2 bases and J gave up 4 bases, with 16 bases separating them. CDR3 sequence: CASSVGQLTSYEQYF. For the CDR3, the DNA is TGTGCCAGCAGCGTCGGACAGTTAACCTCGTACGAGCAGTACTTC.

The V call is TRBV7-6, the J call TRBJ1-2, with TRBD1 as a possible D gene (5 bases). Deletions cut 4 bases from V and 8 bases from J, with 8 bases between. This CDR3 is 11 amino acids long. Germline CDR1 and CDR2: SGHVS and FNYEAQ. CDR3 coding DNA: TGTGCCAGCAGCTCAGGGAGGGGCTACACCTTC. It is translated as CASSSGRGYTF.

The V and J genes are TRBV2 and TRBJ1-3, with D possibly being TRBD1 (5 bases). Germline V lookup: CDR1 SNHLY, CDR2 FYNNEI. The CDR3 extends over 15 amino acids. V was trimmed by 6 bases and J by 0 bases, leaving 12 bases between them. CDR3 loop: CASRRQPYSGNTIYF. The CDR3 region has the DNA TGTGCCAGCAGGCGACAGCCATACTCTGGAAACACCATATATTTT.

The chain is built from TRBV24-1 and TRBJ1-5, with 7 bases aligning to TRBD1. J lost 3 bases, V lost 4 bases, and 5 bases had no gene match. The germline V gene encodes CDR1 KGHDR and CDR2 SFDVKD. This CDR3 has 15 residues. The CDR3 protein is CATSETGDFNQPQHF. The CDR3, as DNA: TGTGCCACCAGTGAAACAGGGGATTTCAATCAGCCCCAGCATTTT.

The rearrangement links TRBV4-3 to TRBJ2-3; 8 bases map to TRBD2. In germline, CDR1 is LGHNA, CDR2 YSLEER. The CDR3 covers 17 residues. The trim removed 0 bases at V and 4 bases at J, leaving 9 bases unmatched. CDR3 sequence reads: CASSQDGPGGQADTQYF. The CDR3 DNA reads as TGCGCCAGCAGCCAAGATGGGCCGGGGGGGCAGGCAGATACGCAGTATTTT.